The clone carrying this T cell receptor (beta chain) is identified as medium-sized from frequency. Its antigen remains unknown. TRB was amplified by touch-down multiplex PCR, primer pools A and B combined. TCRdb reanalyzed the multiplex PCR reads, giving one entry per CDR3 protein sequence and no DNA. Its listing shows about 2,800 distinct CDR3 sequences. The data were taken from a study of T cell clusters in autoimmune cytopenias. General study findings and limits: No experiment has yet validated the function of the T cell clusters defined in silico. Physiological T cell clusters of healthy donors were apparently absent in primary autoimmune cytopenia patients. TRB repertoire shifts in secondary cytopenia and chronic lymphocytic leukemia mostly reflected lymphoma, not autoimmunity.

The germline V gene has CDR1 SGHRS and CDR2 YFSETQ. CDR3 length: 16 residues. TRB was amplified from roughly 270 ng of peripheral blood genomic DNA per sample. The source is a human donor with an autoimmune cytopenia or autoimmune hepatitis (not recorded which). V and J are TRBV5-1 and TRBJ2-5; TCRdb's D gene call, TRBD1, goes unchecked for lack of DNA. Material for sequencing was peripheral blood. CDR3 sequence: CASSLVPQGGGETQYF. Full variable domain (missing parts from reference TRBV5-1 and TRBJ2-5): KAGVTQTPRYLIKTRGQQVTLSCSPISGHRSVSWYQQTPGQGLQFLFEYFSETQRNKGNFPGRFSGRQFSNSRSEMNVSTLELGDSALYLCASSLVPQGGGETQYFGPGTRLLVL.